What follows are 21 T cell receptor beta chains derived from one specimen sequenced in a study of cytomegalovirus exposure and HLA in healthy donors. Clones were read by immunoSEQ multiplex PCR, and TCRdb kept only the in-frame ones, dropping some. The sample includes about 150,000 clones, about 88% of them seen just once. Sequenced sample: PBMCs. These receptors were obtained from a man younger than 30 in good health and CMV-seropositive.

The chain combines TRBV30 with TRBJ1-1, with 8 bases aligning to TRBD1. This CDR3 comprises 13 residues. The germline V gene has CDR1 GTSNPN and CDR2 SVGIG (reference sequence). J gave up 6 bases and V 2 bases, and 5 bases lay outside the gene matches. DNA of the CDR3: TGTGCCTGGAGTCGGGACAGGTTGGCTGAAGCTTTCTTT. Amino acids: CAWSRDRLAEAFF.

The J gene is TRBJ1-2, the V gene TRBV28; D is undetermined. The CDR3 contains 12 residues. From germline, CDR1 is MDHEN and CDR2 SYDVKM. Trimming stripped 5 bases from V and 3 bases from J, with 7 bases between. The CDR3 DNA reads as TGTGCCAGCAGTCTAACAGACTATGGCTACACCTTC. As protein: CASSLTDYGYTF.

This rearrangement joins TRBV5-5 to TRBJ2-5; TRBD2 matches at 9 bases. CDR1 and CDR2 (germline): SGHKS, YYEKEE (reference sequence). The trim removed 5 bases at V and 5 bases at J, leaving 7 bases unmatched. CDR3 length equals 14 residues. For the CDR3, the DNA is TGTGCCAGCAGGTTAGCGGGAGAGTGGGAGACCCAGTACTTC. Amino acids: CASRLAGEWETQYF.

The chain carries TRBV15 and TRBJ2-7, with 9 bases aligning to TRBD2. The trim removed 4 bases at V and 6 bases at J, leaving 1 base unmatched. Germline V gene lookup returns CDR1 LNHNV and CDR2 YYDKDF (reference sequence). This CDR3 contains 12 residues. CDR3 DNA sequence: TGTGCCACCAGCAATAGCGGGAGCGAGCAGTACTTC. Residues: CATSNSGSEQYF.

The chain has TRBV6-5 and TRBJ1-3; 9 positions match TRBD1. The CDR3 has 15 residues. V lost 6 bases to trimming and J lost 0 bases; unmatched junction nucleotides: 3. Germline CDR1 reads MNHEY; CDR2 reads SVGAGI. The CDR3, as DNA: TGTGCCAGCAGGGGGGACAGGGTCTCTGGAAACACCATATATTTT. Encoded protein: CASRGDRVSGNTIYF.

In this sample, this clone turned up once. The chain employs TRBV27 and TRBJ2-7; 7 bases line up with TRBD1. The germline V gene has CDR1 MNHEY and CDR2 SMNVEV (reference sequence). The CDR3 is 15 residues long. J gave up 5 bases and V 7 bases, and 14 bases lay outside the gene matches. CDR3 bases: TGTGCCAGCACCCCGGACAGGTCTTATGGAAACGAGCAGTACTTC. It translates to CASTPDRSYGNEQYF.

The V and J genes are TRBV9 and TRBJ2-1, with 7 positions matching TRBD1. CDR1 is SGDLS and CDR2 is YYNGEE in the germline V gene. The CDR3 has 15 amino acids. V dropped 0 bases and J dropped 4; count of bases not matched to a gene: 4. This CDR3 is CASSVEGAGYNEQFF. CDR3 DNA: TGTGCCAGCAGCGTAGAGGGGGCCGGATACAATGAGCAGTTCTTC.

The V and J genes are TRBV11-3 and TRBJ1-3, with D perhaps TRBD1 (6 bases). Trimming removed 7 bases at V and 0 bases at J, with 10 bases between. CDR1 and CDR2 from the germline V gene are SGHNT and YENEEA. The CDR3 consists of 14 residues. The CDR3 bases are TGTGCCAGCACCCACAGGGACTCTGGAAACACCATATATTTT. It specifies CASTHRDSGNTIYF.

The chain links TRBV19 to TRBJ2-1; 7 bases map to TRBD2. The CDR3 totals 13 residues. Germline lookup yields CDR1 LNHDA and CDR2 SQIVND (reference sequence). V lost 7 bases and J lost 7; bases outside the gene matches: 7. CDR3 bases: TGTGCCAGTACCACAGCGGGGTGGAATGAGCAGTTCTTC. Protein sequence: CASTTAGWNEQFF.

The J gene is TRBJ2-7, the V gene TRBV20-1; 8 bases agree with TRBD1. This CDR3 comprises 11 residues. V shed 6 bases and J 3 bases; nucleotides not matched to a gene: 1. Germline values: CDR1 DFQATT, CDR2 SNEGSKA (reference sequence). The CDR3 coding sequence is TGCAGTGCCGACAGGGGCTACGAGCAGTACTTC. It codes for CSADRGYEQYF.

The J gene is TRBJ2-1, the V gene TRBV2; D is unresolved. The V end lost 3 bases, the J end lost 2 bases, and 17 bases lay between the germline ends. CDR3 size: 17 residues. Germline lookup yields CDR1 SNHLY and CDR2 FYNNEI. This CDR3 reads CASSDFWALPPYNEQFF. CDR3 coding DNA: TGTGCCAGCAGTGACTTTTGGGCACTCCCCCCCTACAATGAGCAGTTCTTC. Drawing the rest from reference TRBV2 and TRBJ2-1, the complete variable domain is EPEVTQTPSHQVTQMGQEVILRCVPISNHLYFYWYRQILGQKVEFLVSFYNNEISEKSEIFDDQFSVERPDGSNFTLKIRSTKLEDSAMYFCASSDFWALPPYNEQFFGPGTRLTVL.

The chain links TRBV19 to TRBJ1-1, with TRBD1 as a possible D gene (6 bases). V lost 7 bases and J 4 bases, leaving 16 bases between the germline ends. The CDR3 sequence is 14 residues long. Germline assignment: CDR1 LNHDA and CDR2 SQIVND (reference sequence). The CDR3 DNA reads TGTGCCAGTAACCACAGGGCTTTGGGCACTGAAGCTTTCTTT. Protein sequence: CASNHRALGTEAFF.

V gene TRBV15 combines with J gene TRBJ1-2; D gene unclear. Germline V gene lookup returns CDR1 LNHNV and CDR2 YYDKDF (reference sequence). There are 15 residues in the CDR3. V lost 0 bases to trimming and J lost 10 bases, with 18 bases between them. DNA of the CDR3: TGTGCCACCAGCAGAGATCTTTCCAACTCTAATGACTACACCTTC. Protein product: CATSRDLSNSNDYTF.

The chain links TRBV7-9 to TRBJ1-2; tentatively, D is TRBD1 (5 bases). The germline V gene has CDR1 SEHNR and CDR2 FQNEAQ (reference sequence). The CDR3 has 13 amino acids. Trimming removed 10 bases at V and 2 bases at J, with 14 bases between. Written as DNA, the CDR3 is TGTGCCACCCAAGAAGGGGCAAACTATGGCTACACCTTC. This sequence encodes CATQEGANYGYTF.

The CDR3 DNA sequence: TGTGCCAGCAGTAATCCGGGACTAGCGGGAGGTGGTACGCAGTATTTT. It codes for CASSNPGLAGGGTQYF. The rearrangement links TRBV7-8 to TRBJ2-3; TRBD2 matches 15 bases. The germline V gene encodes CDR1 SGHVS and CDR2 FQNEAQ. After removal of 6 bases from V and 8 bases from J, the junction contained 9 bases not matched to a gene. The CDR3 has 16 residues.

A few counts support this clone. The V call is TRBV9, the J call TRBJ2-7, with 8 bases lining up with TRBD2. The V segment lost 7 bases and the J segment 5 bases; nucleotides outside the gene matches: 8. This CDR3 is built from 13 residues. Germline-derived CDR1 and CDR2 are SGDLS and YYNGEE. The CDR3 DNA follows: TGTGCCAGCGCCGGGACTAGTGACGACGAGCAGTACTTC. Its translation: CASAGTSDDEQYF.

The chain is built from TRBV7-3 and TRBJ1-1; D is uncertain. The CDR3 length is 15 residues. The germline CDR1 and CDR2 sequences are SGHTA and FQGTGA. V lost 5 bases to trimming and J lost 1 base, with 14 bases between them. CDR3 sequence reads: CASSLRPTTNTEAFF. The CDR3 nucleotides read TGTGCCAGCAGCCTCCGTCCGACTACGAACACTGAAGCTTTCTTT.

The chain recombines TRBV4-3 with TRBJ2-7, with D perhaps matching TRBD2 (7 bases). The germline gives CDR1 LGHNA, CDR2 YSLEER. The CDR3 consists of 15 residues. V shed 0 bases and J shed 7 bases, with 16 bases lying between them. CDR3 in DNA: TGCGCCAGCAGCCAAGAAAGTCAGGGGAGGGGTGAGCAGTACTTC. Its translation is CASSQESQGRGEQYF.

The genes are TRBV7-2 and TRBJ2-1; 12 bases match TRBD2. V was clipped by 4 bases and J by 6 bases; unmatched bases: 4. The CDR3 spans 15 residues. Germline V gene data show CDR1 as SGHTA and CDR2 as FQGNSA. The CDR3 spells CASSSSGRESNEQFF. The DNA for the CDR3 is TGTGCCAGCAGCTCTAGCGGGAGGGAGTCCAATGAGCAGTTCTTC.

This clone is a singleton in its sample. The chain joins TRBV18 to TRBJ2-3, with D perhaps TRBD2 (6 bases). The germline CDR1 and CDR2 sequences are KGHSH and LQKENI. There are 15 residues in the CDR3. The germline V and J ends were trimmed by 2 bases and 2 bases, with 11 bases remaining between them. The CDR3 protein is CASSPGRQATDTQYF. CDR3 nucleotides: TGTGCCAGCTCACCAGGGAGGCAAGCCACAGATACGCAGTATTTT.

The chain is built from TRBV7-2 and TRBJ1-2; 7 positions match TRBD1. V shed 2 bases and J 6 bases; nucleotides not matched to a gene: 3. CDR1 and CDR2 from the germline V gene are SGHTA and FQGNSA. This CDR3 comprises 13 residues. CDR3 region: CASSLKTGHGYTF. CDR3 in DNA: TGTGCCAGCAGCTTAAAGACAGGGCATGGCTACACCTTC.